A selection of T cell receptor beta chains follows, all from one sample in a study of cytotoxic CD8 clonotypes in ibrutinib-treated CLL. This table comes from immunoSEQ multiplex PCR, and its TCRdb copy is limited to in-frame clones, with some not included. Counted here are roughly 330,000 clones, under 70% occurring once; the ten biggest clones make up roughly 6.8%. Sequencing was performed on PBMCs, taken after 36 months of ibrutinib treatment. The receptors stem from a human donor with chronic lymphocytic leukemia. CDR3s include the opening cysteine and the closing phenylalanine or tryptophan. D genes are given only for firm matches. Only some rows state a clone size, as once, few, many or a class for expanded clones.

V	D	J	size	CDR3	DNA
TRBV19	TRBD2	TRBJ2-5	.	CASKASGTETQYF	TGTGCCAGTAAAGCTAGCGGGACAGAGACCCAGTACTTC
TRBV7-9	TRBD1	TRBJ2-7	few	CASSPEQGSVYEQYF	TGTGCCAGCAGCCCGGAACAGGGGTCAGTCTACGAGCAGTACTTC
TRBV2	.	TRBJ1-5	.	CASSDRPNQPQHF	TGTGCCAGCAGTGATCGACCCAATCAGCCCCAGCATTTT
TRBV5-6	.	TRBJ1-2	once	CASSWQGIYTF	TGTGCCAGCAGCTGGCAGGGTATTTACACCTTC
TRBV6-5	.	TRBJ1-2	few	CASSAQGGYGYTF	TGTGCCAGCAGTGCACAGGGTGGCTATGGCTACACCTTC
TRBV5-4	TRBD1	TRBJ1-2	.	CASSPQGRTGVRGYTF	TGTGCCAGCAGCCCCCAAGGTAGGACAGGGGTCCGTGGCTACACCTTC
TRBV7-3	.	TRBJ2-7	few	CASSLGPNPYEQYF	TGTGCCAGCAGCTTAGGTCCCAACCCCTACGAGCAGTACTTC
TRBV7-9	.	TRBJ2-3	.	CASSSMGARDTQYF	TGTGCCAGCAGCAGCATGGGCGCAAGAGATACGCAGTATTTT
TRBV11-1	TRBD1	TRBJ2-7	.	CASSTSTGGFYEQYF	TGTGCCAGCAGCACCTCGACAGGGGGCTTCTACGAGCAGTACTTC
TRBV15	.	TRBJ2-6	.	CATSRGVGMGVNSGANVLTF	TGTGCCACCAGCAGAGGGGTAGGGATGGGGGTAAACTCTGGGGCCAACGTCCTGACTTTC
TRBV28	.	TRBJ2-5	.	CASSLLGGQETQYF	TGTGCCAGCAGTCTCTTAGGGGGCCAAGAGACCCAGTACTTC
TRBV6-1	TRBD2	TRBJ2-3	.	CASYRTGGGTDTQYF	TGTGCCAGCTACCGTACGGGGGGAGGCACAGATACGCAGTATTTT
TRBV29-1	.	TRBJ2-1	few	CSVLSYNEQFF	TGCAGCGTCTTGAGTTACAATGAGCAGTTCTTC
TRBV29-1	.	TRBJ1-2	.	CSVIFQGDYGYTF	TGCAGCGTTATATTCCAGGGTGACTATGGCTACACCTTC
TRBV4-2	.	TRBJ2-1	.	CASSALVYNEQFF	TGTGCCAGCAGCGCGCTGGTTTACAATGAGCAGTTCTTC
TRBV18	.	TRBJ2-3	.	CASSPYSSDTQYF	TGTGCCAGCTCACCATACAGCTCAGATACGCAGTATTTT
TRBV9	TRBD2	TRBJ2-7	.	CASSVAGGPYEQYF	TGTGCCAGCAGCGTAGCGGGGGGGCCCTACGAGCAGTACTTC
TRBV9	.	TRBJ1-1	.	CASNKNTEAFF	TGTGCCAGCAATAAGAACACTGAAGCTTTCTTT
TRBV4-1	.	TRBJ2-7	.	CASSQDQDETYEQYF	TGCGCCAGCAGCCAAGATCAGGACGAGACCTACGAGCAGTACTTC
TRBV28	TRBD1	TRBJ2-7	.	CASSSRQGEQYF	TGTGCCAGCAGTTCGAGACAGGGAGAGCAGTACTTC
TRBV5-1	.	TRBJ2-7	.	CASSLGGYEQYF	TGCGCCAGCAGCTTGGGCGGGTACGAGCAGTACTTC
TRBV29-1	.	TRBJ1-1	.	CSVAWSVNTEAFF	TGCAGCGTTGCGTGGTCGGTGAACACTGAAGCTTTCTTT
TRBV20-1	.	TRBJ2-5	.	CSVWGQETQYF	TGCAGTGTTTGGGGCCAAGAGACCCAGTACTTC
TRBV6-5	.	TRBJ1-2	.	CASGPTGANYGYTF	TGTGCCAGCGGGCCTACAGGAGCTAACTATGGCTACACCTTC
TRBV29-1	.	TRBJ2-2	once	CSVDLGYTGELFF	TGCAGCGTTGATCTAGGATACACCGGGGAGCTGTTTTTT
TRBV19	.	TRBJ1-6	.	CASSTYEGGLAYSPLHF	TGTGCCAGTAGTACGTACGAGGGTGGTCTCGCATATTCACCCCTCCACTTT
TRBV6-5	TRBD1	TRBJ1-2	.	CASRNRQGVGHGYTF	TGTGCCAGCAGAAACAGACAGGGGGTGGGACATGGCTACACCTTC
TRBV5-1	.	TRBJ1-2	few	CASSLLINYGYTF	TGCGCCAGCAGCTTGCTTATTAACTATGGCTACACCTTC
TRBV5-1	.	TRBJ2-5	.	CASSWRRIGGVETQYF	TGCGCCAGCAGCTGGCGGAGGATTGGCGGGGTTGAGACCCAGTACTTC
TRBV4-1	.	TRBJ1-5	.	CASSEKRLEGSNQPQHF	TGCGCCAGCAGCGAGAAAAGACTCGAGGGAAGCAATCAGCCCCAGCATTTT
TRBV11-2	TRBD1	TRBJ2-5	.	CASSQDRDRAETQYF	TGTGCCAGCAGCCAAGACCGGGACAGGGCGGAGACCCAGTACTTC
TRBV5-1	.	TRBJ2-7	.	CASSLVLGSGEQYF	TGCGCCAGCAGCTTGGTCTTGGGCTCGGGCGAGCAGTACTTC
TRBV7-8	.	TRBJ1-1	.	CASSPSNTEAFF	TGTGCCAGCAGCCCCAGTAACACTGAAGCTTTCTTT
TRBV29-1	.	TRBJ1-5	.	CSVADSKYQPQHF	TGCAGCGTTGCTGACAGCAAATATCAGCCCCAGCATTTT
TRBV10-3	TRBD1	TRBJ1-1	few	CAISEGTGMNTEAFF	TGTGCCATCAGTGAGGGGACAGGGATGAACACTGAAGCTTTCTTT
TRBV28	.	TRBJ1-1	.	CASSLDRRRTEAFF	TGTGCCAGCAGCCTCGACAGGAGAAGGACTGAAGCTTTCTTT
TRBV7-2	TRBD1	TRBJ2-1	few	CASSYDRVSYNEQFF	TGTGCCAGCAGCTACGACAGGGTATCCTACAATGAGCAGTTCTTC